This record covers a single T cell receptor (beta chain). Its antigen is currently unknown. Both 60 Vbeta primers and 13 Jbeta primers went into the PCR. Only in-frame clones appear in the TCRdb table, and some are missing; sequencing was by immunoSEQ multiplex PCR. The data contain around 100,000 clones, around 79% of them singletons. This sample is drawn from a study of cytomegalovirus exposure and HLA in healthy donors. CDR1 is MNHNS and CDR2 is SASEGT in the germline V gene. The CDR3 covers 14 residues. The V gene end was trimmed by 5 bases and the J gene end by 4 bases; junction bases not matched to a gene: 3. Each donor was healthy, and each was a bone marrow donor. General study findings and limits: Immune exposure information comprised only CMV serostatus. The investigators catalogued 150 to 200 TCR beta chains as cytomegalovirus-associated. A later analysis found TCR association rates differed by HLA locus, highest for DRB1 and lowest for HLA-C.

The TCR originated in a woman between 35 and 50 years old in good health and CMV-seropositive. The sample consisted of PBMCs. The chain joins TRBV6-1 to TRBJ1-2; 11 nucleotides line up with TRBD1. CDR3 nucleotide sequence: TGTGCCAGCAGTACCGGGACAGGGGGCTATGGCTACACCTTC. Encoded protein: CASSTGTGGYGYTF.